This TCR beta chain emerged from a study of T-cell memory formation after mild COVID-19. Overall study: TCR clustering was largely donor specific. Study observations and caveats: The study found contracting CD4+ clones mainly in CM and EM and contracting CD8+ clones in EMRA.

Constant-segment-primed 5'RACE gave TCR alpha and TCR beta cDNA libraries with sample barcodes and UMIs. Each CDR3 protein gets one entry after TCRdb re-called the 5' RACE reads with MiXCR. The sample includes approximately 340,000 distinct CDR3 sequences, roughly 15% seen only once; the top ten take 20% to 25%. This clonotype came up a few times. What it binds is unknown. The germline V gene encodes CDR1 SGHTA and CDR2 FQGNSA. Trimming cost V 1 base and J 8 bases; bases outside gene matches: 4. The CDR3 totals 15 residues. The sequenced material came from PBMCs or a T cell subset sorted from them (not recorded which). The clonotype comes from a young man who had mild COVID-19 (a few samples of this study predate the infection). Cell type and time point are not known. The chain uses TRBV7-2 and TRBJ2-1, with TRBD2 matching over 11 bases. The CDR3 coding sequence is TGTGCCAGCAGCTTAGTAGCGGGGGGGAGCGATGAGCAGTTCTTC. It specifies CASSLVAGGSDEQFF.